Sequencing of this T cell receptor (beta chain) was carried out in a study of T cell changes during pregnancy in multiple sclerosis. The CDR3 has 21 residues. V dropped 5 bases and J dropped 3; count of bases not matched to a gene: 20. Per the germline V gene, CDR1 is SGHVT and CDR2 is SQSDAQ. Some clones are missing from TCRdb's copy, which holds only in-frame ones; the method was immunoSEQ multiplex PCR. The table has approximately 89,000 clones, 85% to 95% seen once. This material consisted of peripheral blood, taken in the third trimester of pregnancy. The source is a female donor with multiple sclerosis, enrolled in a pregnancy study. The chain joins TRBV7-4 to TRBJ2-6; 9 bases align to TRBD1. CDR3 coding DNA: TGTGCCAGCAGCCAAACCGCCGGGACAGGGTATGGGGCCGGTGGGGCCAACGTCCTGACTTTC. Encoded protein: CASSQTAGTGYGAGGANVLTF.